This T cell receptor beta chain stems from a study of early T cells in non-severe SARS-CoV-2 infection. Study overall: Alpha and beta chains were unpaired, from unsorted whole-blood bulk RNA.

This clonotype has ten or more counts. The target antigen is unknown. Molecules of cDNA were individually given unique molecular identifiers that were attached to them. TCRdb itself ran the 5' RACE reads through MiXCR, one entry per CDR3 protein. The sample consists of 70,000 to 85,000 distinct CDR3 sequences, over 10% of them appearing once. In germline, CDR1 is LGHDT, CDR2 YNNKEL (reference sequence). The CDR3 consists of 13 residues. Between the trimmed V and J ends, which lost 1 base and 6 bases, there was a span of 6 bases. General observations from the study: CD4 and private specificities were missed by VDJdb matching, which favored anti-spike CD8 responses.

The TCR was taken from an adult who was a healthcare worker with PCR-confirmed SARS-CoV-2 infection or an uninfected control (not recorded which). The sequencing sample was made of whole blood. The V gene is TRBV3-1, the J gene TRBJ2-2; D unresolved. CDR3 residues: CASSQVAAGELFF. CDR3 sequence (DNA): TGTGCCAGCAGCCAAGTGGCGGCCGGGGAGCTGTTTTTT.